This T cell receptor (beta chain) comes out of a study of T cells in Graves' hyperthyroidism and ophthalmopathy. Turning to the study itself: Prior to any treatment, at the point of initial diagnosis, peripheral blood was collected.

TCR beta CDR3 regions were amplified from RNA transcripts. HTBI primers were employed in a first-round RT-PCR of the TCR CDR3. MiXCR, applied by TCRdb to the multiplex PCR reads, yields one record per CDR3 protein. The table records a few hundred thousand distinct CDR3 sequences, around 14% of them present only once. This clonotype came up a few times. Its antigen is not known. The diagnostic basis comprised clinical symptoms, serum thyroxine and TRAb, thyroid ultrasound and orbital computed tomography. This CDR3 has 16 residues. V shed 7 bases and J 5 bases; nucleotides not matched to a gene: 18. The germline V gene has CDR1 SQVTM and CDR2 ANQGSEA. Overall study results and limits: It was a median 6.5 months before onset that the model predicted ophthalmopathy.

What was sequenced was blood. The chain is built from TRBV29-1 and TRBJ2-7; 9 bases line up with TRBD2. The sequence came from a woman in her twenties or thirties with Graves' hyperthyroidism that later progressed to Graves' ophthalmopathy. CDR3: CSATPPVAGENHEQYF. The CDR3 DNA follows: TGCAGCGCCACCCCTCCCGTAGCGGGGGAGAACCACGAGCAGTACTTC.